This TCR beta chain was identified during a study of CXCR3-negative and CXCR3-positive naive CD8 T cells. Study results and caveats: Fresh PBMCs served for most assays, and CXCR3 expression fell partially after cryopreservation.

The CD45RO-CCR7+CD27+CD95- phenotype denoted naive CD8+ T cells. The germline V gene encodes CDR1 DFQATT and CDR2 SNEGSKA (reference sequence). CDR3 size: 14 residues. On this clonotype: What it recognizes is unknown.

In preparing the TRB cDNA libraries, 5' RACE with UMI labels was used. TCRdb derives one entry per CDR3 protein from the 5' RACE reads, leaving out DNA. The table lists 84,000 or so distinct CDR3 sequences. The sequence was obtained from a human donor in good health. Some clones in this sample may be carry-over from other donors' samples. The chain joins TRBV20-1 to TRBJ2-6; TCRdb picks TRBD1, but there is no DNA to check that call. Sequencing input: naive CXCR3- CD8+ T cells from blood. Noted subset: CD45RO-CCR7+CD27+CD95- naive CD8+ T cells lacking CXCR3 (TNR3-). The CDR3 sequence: CSARDRGQPNVLTF.